This TCR beta chain comes out of a study of cytomegalovirus exposure and HLA in healthy donors. The overall study: Within the Caucasian-associated ancestry cluster were 81% of the approximately 400 genotyped donors.

PCR involved 60 Vbeta and 13 Jbeta primers. The method was immunoSEQ multiplex PCR; TCRdb's version includes in-frame clones alone and lacks a portion of them. Of 150,000 to 200,000 clones listed, less than 90% are singletons. With regard to this clone: Its antigen is unknown.

The CDR3 is 14 residues long. Germline CDR1 and CDR2: MNHEY and SVGAGI. V was clipped by 6 bases and J by 5 bases; unmatched bases: 7. Study-wide findings and caveats: Reports indicated that the classifier achieved high specificity and sensitivity in diagnosing cytomegalovirus status. The productive fraction for most TCR beta V segments was about 87% or about 30% in an earlier analysis. Sequencing depth across donors, presence/absence analyses assumed, was roughly uniform.

The sequence was obtained from a girl under two years old in good health and CMV-seronegative. The sequenced sample was PBMCs. The chain employs TRBV6-5 and TRBJ1-5; 7 bases are a match to TRBD1. The CDR3 nucleotides read TGTGCCAGCAGCGAGACAGGGACCGATCAGCCCCAGCATTTT. Its protein product is CASSETGTDQPQHF.